What follows are 17 T cell receptor beta chains derived from one specimen sequenced in a study of T cells after yellow fever vaccination. Each CDR3 protein gets one entry after TCRdb re-called the 5' RACE reads with MiXCR. Among about 630,000 distinct CDR3 sequences listed, roughly 12% were seen once. Material: PBMCs, obtained on the day of the yellow fever booster vaccination. These receptor sequences come from a man aged 25 to 40 who received the YFV17D yellow fever vaccine.

The chain uses TRBV7-8 and TRBJ2-3; D gene unclear. This CDR3 contains 12 residues. V was shortened by 5 bases and J by 4 bases, with 7 bases between the two germline ends. Germline V lookup: CDR1 SGHVS, CDR2 FQNEAQ. Written as DNA, the CDR3 is TGTGCCAGCAGCCCGTGGTCAGATACGCAGTATTTT. This sequence encodes CASSPWSDTQYF.

V gene TRBV7-3 combines with J gene TRBJ2-3, with D tentatively TRBD2 (6 bases). From germline, CDR1 is SGHTA and CDR2 FQGTGA. The CDR3 covers 16 residues. V was clipped by 0 bases and J by 4 bases, with 14 bases between them. CDR3 coding DNA: TGTGCCAGCAGCTTAACTCCGGGATGGGAGGCAGATACGCAGTATTTT. It codes for CASSLTPGWEADTQYF.

This clonotype showed up many times. The rearrangement uses TRBV28 and TRBJ2-3; 9 bases are a match to TRBD2. This CDR3 contains 15 residues. Germline CDR1 is MDHEN and CDR2 is SYDVKM. The ends lost 4 bases at V and 1 base at J; junction bases unmatched: 3. The CDR3 region has the DNA TGTGCCAGCAGTTCCCCTAGCGGGGGCACAGATACGCAGTATTTT. Amino acid sequence: CASSSPSGGTDTQYF.

This clonotype was seen a handful of times. The V call is TRBV5-1, the J call TRBJ2-1; 9 bases map to TRBD2. The germline gives CDR1 SGHRS, CDR2 YFSETQ. V lost 4 bases and J lost 6; bases outside the gene matches: 8. This CDR3 is built from 15 residues. CDR3: CASSAGGTVFNEQFF. The CDR3 DNA follows: TGCGCCAGCAGCGCGGGGGGGACTGTCTTCAATGAGCAGTTCTTC.

This chain links TRBV20-1 with TRBJ2-1; D remains ambiguous. Per the germline V gene, CDR1 is DFQATT and CDR2 is SNEGSKA (reference sequence). There are 13 residues in the CDR3. V was cut by 4 bases and J by 0 bases, with 7 bases left in between. CDR3 region: CSATKSSYNEQFF. CDR3 DNA sequence: TGCAGTGCTACTAAAAGCTCCTACAATGAGCAGTTCTTC.

The chain carries TRBV25-1 and TRBJ2-1; D is perhaps TRBD2 (6 bases). V lost 6 bases and J lost 6, with 21 bases in between. Germline V lookup: CDR1 MGHDK, CDR2 SYGVNS. The CDR3 runs to 16 residues. CDR3 in amino acids: CASSPGFEGGSNEQFF. CDR3 coding DNA: TGTGCCAGCAGCCCCGGGTTCGAAGGAGGGTCCAATGAGCAGTTCTTC.

On this clonotype itself: At one end the junction does not follow the germline gene, possibly because of a read error. The chain is built from TRBV20-1 and TRBJ2-4; perhaps TRBD2 as D (5 bases). The CDR3 sequence is 16 residues long. Per the germline V gene, CDR1 is DFQATT and CDR2 is SNEGSKA (reference sequence). CDR3 loop: CCARDHGGLAKNIQYF. In DNA form, the CDR3 reads TGCTGTGCTAGAGATCACGGCGGACTAGCCAAAAACATTCAGTACTTC.

This clonotype came up a few times. The rearrangement uses TRBV20-1 and TRBJ2-7; D might be TRBD1 (6 bases). Per germline, CDR1 DFQATT and CDR2 SNEGSKA (reference sequence). The ends were cut back, 6 bases at V and 2 bases at J, with 17 bases in the middle. CDR3 length: 14 residues. The CDR3 sequence: CSADRDISPYEQYF. The CDR3 DNA is TGCAGTGCGGACCGGGACATTTCTCCCTACGAGCAGTACTTC.

The chain links TRBV20-1 to TRBJ2-1, with D perhaps matching TRBD1 or TRBD2 (5 bases each). Trimming stripped 3 bases from V and 8 bases from J, with 20 bases between. Germline lookup yields CDR1 DFQATT and CDR2 SNEGSKA (reference sequence). This CDR3 is 15 amino acids long. This CDR3 is CSASEGRGVWHEQFF. The CDR3 DNA sequence: TGCAGTGCTAGTGAGGGAAGGGGAGTCTGGCATGAGCAGTTCTTC.

This clonotype showed up just a few times. The chain recombines TRBV4-2 with TRBJ1-1, with TRBD1 matching over 9 bases. The CDR3 length is 16 residues. Trimming at V came to 4 bases and at J to 7 bases, leaving 13 bases not matched to a gene. CDR1 and CDR2 from the germline V gene are LGHNA and YNFKEQ. This CDR3 is CASSPDPGQGKSEAFF. The CDR3 bases are TGTGCCAGCAGCCCGGATCCGGGACAGGGAAAGAGTGAAGCTTTCTTT.

In its sample, this clonotype was seen a few times. The V and J genes are TRBV5-1 and TRBJ2-1; 12 bases are a match to TRBD2. The CDR3 is made up of 14 amino acids. Germline CDR1 SGHRS, CDR2 YFSETQ. Trimming at V came to 7 bases and at J to 7 bases, leaving 6 bases not matched to a gene. The CDR3: CASASSGGANEQFF. The DNA of the CDR3 is TGCGCCAGCGCATCTAGCGGGGGGGCTAATGAGCAGTTCTTC.

This clonotype was seen only a few times. This chain links TRBV7-2 with TRBJ2-7; TRBD1 matches 8 bases. The CDR3 covers 15 residues. Germline V gives CDR1 SGHTA, CDR2 FQGNSA. The J segment lost 4 bases and the V segment lost 6 bases, leaving 11 bases of the junction unmatched. The CDR3: CASSSPPTGAYEQYF. For the CDR3, the DNA is TGTGCCAGCAGTTCCCCACCGACAGGGGCTTACGAGCAGTACTTC.

The rearrangement links TRBV24-1 to TRBJ2-5, with 12 positions matching TRBD2. Germline-derived CDR1 and CDR2 are KGHDR and SFDVKD. The CDR3 loop spans 19 amino acids. The V gene end was trimmed by 3 bases and the J gene end by 2 bases; junction bases not matched to a gene: 12. Here the CDR3 reads CATSDRRLAGVGIQETQYF. CDR3 DNA: TGTGCCACCAGTGATCGCAGACTAGCGGGGGTCGGGATACAAGAGACCCAGTACTTC.

This clonotype was counted only a few times. The V and J genes are TRBV7-9 and TRBJ2-7, with TRBD1 matching over 10 bases. Germline CDR1 and CDR2: SEHNR and FQNEAQ (reference sequence). The CDR3 spans 16 residues. The V segment lost 5 bases and the J segment 0 bases; nucleotides outside the gene matches: 7. Written as DNA, the CDR3 is TGTGCCAGCAGCCTGAGGACAGGGGGAGACTCCTACGAGCAGTACTTC. Residues: CASSLRTGGDSYEQYF.

A few counts support this clonotype. This rearrangement joins TRBV20-1 to TRBJ2-1, with D perhaps TRBD1 or TRBD2 (5 bases each). The CDR3 spans 14 residues. The germline gives CDR1 DFQATT, CDR2 SNEGSKA (reference sequence). Trimming cost V 8 bases and J 0 bases, with 14 bases left between them. In DNA, the CDR3 is TGCAGTCTTCTTGGGGCGGGCTCCTACAATGAGCAGTTCTTC. Protein product: CSLLGAGSYNEQFF.

This clonotype appeared a single time. The CDR3 nucleotides are TGTGCCATCAGTGAGCTCAGGGTCGAGCAGTACTTC. Translating it yields CAISELRVEQYF. J is TRBJ2-7 and V is TRBV10-3; tentative D call: TRBD1 (5 bases). The germline gives CDR1 ENHRY, CDR2 SYGVKD. The CDR3 contains 12 residues. Trimming took 2 bases from V and 6 from J, leaving 8 bases between them.

This clonotype was detected only a few times. V gene TRBV29-1 combines with J gene TRBJ2-7; 10 bases line up with TRBD2. The germline V gene encodes CDR1 SQVTM and CDR2 ANQGSEA. This CDR3 has 13 amino acids. J gave up 4 bases and V 5 bases, and 5 bases lay outside the gene matches. The CDR3 loop reads CSVRRTSGYEQYF. The CDR3 bases are TGCAGCGTTCGCAGGACTAGCGGTTACGAGCAGTACTTC.